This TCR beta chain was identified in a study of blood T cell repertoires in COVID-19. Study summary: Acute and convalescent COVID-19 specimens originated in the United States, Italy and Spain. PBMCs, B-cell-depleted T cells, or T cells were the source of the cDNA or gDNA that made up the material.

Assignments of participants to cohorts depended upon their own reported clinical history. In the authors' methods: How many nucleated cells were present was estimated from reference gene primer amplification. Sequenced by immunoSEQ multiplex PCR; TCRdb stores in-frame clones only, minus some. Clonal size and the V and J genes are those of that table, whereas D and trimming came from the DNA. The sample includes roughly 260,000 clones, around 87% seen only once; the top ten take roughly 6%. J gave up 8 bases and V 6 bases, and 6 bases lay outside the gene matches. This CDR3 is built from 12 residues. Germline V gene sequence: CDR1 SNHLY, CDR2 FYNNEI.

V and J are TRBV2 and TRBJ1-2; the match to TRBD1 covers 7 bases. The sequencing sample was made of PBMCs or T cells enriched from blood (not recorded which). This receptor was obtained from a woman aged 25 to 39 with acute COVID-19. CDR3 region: CASRSGGGGYTF. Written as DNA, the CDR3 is TGTGCCAGCAGATCAGGGGGTGGAGGCTACACCTTC.